These T cell receptor beta chains were read from a single sample in a study of beta chain features in type 1 diabetes. Sequencing was performed with immunoSEQ multiplex PCR; in TCRdb, only in-frame clones are kept and a portion is missing. The sample has about 240,000 clones, about 14% seen once; the top ten hold approximately 0.018%. The specimen was naive CD4+ T cells from blood. The receptors originated from a man aged 25 to 40 with type 1 diabetes. Both conserved end residues are part of each CDR3. D genes are given only for firm matches. Clone size appears in some rows only: once, few, many, or a class for an expanded clone.

CDR3aa: CASMRGSNEQFF
CDR3nt: TGTGCCAGCATGCGCGGGAGCAATGAGCAGTTCTTC
abundance: .
d_gene: TRBD2
v_gene: TRBV2
j_gene: TRBJ2-1

CDR3aa: CAGSGQGVAEAFF
CDR3nt: TGTGCCGGATCGGGACAGGGGGTGGCTGAAGCTTTCTTT
abundance: few
d_gene: TRBD1
v_gene: TRBV30
j_gene: TRBJ1-1

CDR3aa: CASSLRQGVYGYTF
CDR3nt: TGTGCCAGTAGTCTACGACAGGGGGTCTATGGCTACACCTTC
abundance: few
d_gene: TRBD1
v_gene: TRBV19
j_gene: TRBJ1-2

CDR3aa: CSVGGTNFYNEQFF
CDR3nt: TGCAGCGTTGGCGGGACTAATTTTTACAATGAGCAGTTCTTC
abundance: few
d_gene: TRBD2
v_gene: TRBV29-1
j_gene: TRBJ2-1

CDR3aa: CASIPGRDGGNQPQHF
CDR3nt: TGTGCCAGCATTCCGGGGCGGGACGGGGGCAATCAGCCCCAGCATTTT
abundance: few
d_gene: .
v_gene: TRBV28
j_gene: TRBJ1-5

CDR3aa: CASSSAPTSGPPDTQYF
CDR3nt: TGTGCCAGCAGTTCCGCCCCGACTAGCGGGCCCCCAGATACGCAGTATTTT
abundance: .
d_gene: TRBD2
v_gene: TRBV27
j_gene: TRBJ2-3

CDR3aa: CSALLLQTQYF
CDR3nt: TGCAGTGCCCTACTCCTCCAGACCCAGTACTTC
abundance: .
d_gene: .
v_gene: TRBV20-1
j_gene: TRBJ2-5

CDR3aa: CATGTSGSSSISEQYF
CDR3nt: TGTGCCACCGGTACTAGCGGGAGCTCCTCTATATCCGAGCAGTACTTC
abundance: few
d_gene: TRBD2
v_gene: TRBV25-1
j_gene: TRBJ2-7

CDR3aa: CASSQQGASGANVLTF
CDR3nt: TGTGCCAGCAGTCAACAGGGGGCCTCCGGGGCCAACGTCCTGACTTTC
abundance: .
d_gene: TRBD1
v_gene: TRBV2
j_gene: TRBJ2-6

CDR3aa: CASREQNTEAFF
CDR3nt: TGTGCCAGCAGGGAACAGAACACTGAAGCTTTCTTT
abundance: few
d_gene: .
v_gene: TRBV2
j_gene: TRBJ1-1

CDR3aa: CAWSTRRSGANVLTF
CDR3nt: TGTGCCTGGAGTACCAGGCGCTCTGGGGCCAACGTCCTGACTTTC
abundance: few
d_gene: .
v_gene: TRBV30
j_gene: TRBJ2-6

CDR3aa: CASSQGWAGNTEAFF
CDR3nt: TGCGCCAGCAGCCAGGGGTGGGCAGGGAACACTGAAGCTTTCTTT
abundance: .
d_gene: .
v_gene: TRBV5-1
j_gene: TRBJ1-1

CDR3aa: CAISEGQGKDYGYTF
CDR3nt: TGTGCCATCAGTGAGGGACAGGGGAAGGACTATGGCTACACCTTC
abundance: few
d_gene: TRBD1
v_gene: TRBV10-3
j_gene: TRBJ1-2

CDR3aa: CATLGQGVETQYF
CDR3nt: TGTGCCACCCTGGGACAGGGGGTGGAGACCCAGTACTTC
abundance: few
d_gene: TRBD1
v_gene: TRBV10-3
j_gene: TRBJ2-5

CDR3aa: CASSHPLMGEARVKAFF
CDR3nt: TGCGCCAGCAGTCACCCCCTTATGGGGGAGGCTCGCGTGAAAGCTTTCTTT
abundance: .
d_gene: .
v_gene: TRBV23-1
j_gene: TRBJ1-1

CDR3aa: CASSLALGPEQYF
CDR3nt: TGCGCCAGCAGCTTGGCCCTGGGCCCTGAGCAGTACTTC
abundance: .
d_gene: .
v_gene: TRBV5-1
j_gene: TRBJ2-7

CDR3aa: CASSPGTGSFEQFF
CDR3nt: TGTGCCAGCTCACCAGGGACAGGGTCATTTGAGCAGTTCTTC
abundance: few
d_gene: TRBD1
v_gene: TRBV18
j_gene: TRBJ2-1

CDR3aa: CASSLRVQGDTGELFF
CDR3nt: TGCGCCAGCAGCTTGAGGGTTCAGGGGGACACCGGGGAGCTGTTTTTT
abundance: few
d_gene: TRBD1
v_gene: TRBV5-1
j_gene: TRBJ2-2

CDR3aa: CASPKGDANTGELFF
CDR3nt: TGTGCCAGCCCAAAGGGGGACGCGAACACCGGGGAGCTGTTTTTT
abundance: once
d_gene: .
v_gene: TRBV6-1
j_gene: TRBJ2-2

CDR3aa: CASRSGQGPYEQYF
CDR3nt: TGCGCCAGCAGATCCGGACAGGGTCCGTACGAGCAGTACTTC
abundance: .
d_gene: TRBD1
v_gene: TRBV5-1
j_gene: TRBJ2-7

CDR3aa: CASSGGDSGSYNEQFF
CDR3nt: TGCGCCAGCAGCGGGGGGGACTCCGGCTCCTACAATGAGCAGTTCTTC
abundance: few
d_gene: TRBD2
v_gene: TRBV5-1
j_gene: TRBJ2-1

CDR3aa: CASRGGQETQYF
CDR3nt: TGTGCCAGCAGGGGGGGCCAAGAGACCCAGTACTTC
abundance: .
d_gene: .
v_gene: TRBV6-6
j_gene: TRBJ2-5

CDR3aa: CASNRGSSYEQYF
CDR3nt: TGTGCCAGCAACAGGGGGAGCTCCTACGAGCAGTACTTC
abundance: few
d_gene: TRBD1
v_gene: TRBV2
j_gene: TRBJ2-7

CDR3aa: CASSVGGEAETQYF
CDR3nt: TGTGCCAGCAGCGTAGGGGGCGAGGCAGAGACCCAGTACTTC
abundance: .
d_gene: .
v_gene: TRBV9
j_gene: TRBJ2-5

CDR3aa: CATSRDSYGYTF
CDR3nt: TGTGCCACCAGCAGGGACAGCTATGGCTACACCTTC
abundance: .
d_gene: .
v_gene: TRBV15
j_gene: TRBJ1-2

CDR3aa: CSGSLAGGGETQYF
CDR3nt: TGCAGCGGCAGCCTAGCGGGAGGCGGGGAGACCCAGTACTTC
abundance: .
d_gene: TRBD2
v_gene: TRBV29-1
j_gene: TRBJ2-5

CDR3aa: CASSQDFTGQETQYF
CDR3nt: TGCGCCAGCAGCCAAGATTTTACAGGCCAAGAGACCCAGTACTTC
abundance: .
d_gene: .
v_gene: TRBV4-1
j_gene: TRBJ2-5

CDR3aa: CASSQDGGGEQYF
CDR3nt: TGTGCCAGCAGCCAAGATGGGGGCGGCGAGCAGTACTTC
abundance: .
d_gene: .
v_gene: TRBV14
j_gene: TRBJ2-7